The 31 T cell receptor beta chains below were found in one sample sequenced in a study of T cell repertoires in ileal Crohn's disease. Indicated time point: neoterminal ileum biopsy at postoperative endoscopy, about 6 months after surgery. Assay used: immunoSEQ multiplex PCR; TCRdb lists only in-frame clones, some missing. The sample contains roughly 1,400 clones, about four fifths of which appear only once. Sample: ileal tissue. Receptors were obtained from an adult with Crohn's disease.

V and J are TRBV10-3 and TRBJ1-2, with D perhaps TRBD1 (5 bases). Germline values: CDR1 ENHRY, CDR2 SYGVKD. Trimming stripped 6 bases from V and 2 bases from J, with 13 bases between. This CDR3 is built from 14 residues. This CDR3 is CAIRSDSLNYGYTF. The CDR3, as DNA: TGTGCCATCAGGTCTGACAGTTTGAACTATGGCTACACCTTC.

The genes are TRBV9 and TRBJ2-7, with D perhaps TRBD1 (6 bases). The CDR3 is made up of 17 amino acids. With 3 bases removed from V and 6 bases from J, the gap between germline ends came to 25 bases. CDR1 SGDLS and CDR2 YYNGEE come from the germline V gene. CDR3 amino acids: CASSGDAQGFGGSEQYF. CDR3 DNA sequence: TGTGCCAGCAGCGGGGACGCACAGGGTTTCGGAGGTTCCGAGCAGTACTTC.

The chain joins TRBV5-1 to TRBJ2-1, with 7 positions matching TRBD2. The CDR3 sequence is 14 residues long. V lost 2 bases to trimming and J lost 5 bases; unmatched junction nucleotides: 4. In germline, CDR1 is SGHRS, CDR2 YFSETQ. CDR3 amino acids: CASSLKRENNEQFF. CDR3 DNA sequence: TGCGCCAGCAGCTTAAAGCGGGAAAACAATGAGCAGTTCTTC. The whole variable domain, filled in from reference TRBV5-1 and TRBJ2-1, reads KAGVTQTPRYLIKTRGQQVTLSCSPISGHRSVSWYQQTPGQGLQFLFEYFSETQRNKGNFPGRFSGRQFSNSRSEMNVSTLELGDSALYLCASSLKRENNEQFFGPGTRLTVL.

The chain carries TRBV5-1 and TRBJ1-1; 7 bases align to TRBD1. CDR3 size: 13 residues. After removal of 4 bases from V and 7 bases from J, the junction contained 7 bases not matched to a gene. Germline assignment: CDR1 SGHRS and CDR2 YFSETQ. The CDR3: CASSKGTEIEAFF. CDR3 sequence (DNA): TGCGCCAGCAGCAAAGGGACAGAGATTGAAGCTTTCTTT.

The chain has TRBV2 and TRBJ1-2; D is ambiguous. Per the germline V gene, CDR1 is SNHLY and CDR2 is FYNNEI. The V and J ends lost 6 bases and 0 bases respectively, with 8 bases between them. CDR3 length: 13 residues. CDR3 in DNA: TGTGCCAGCAGCGGGAATACTAACTATGGCTACACCTTC. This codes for CASSGNTNYGYTF. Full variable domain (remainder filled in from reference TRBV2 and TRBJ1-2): EPEVTQTPSHQVTQMGQEVILRCVPISNHLYFYWYRQILGQKVEFLVSFYNNEISEKSEIFDDQFSVERPDGSNFTLKIRSTKLEDSAMYFCASSGNTNYGYTFGSGTRLTVV.

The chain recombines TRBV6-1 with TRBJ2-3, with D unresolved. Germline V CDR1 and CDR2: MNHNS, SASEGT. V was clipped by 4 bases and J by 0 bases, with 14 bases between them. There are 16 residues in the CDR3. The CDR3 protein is CASSGARVYSTDTQYF. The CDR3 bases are TGTGCCAGCAGTGGGGCCCGGGTTTATAGCACAGATACGCAGTATTTT.

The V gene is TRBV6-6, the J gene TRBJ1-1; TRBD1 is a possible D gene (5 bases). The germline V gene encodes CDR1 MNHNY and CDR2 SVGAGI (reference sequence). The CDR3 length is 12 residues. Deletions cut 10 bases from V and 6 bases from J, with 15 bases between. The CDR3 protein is CAITGAGAEAFF. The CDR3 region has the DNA TGTGCCATCACAGGCGCCGGGGCTGAAGCTTTCTTT.

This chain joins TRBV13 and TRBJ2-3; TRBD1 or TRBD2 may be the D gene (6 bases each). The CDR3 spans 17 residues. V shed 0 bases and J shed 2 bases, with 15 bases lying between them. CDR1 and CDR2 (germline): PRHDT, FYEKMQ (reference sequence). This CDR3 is CASSLGRGGGVTDTQYF. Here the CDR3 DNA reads TGTGCCAGCAGCTTAGGCCGTGGGGGCGGGGTCACAGATACGCAGTATTTT. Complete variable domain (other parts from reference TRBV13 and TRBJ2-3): AAGVIQSPRHLIKEKRETATLKCYPIPRHDTVYWYQQGPGQDPQFLISFYEKMQSDKGSIPDRFSAQQFSDYHSELNMSSLELGDSALYFCASSLGRGGGVTDTQYFGPGTRLTVL.

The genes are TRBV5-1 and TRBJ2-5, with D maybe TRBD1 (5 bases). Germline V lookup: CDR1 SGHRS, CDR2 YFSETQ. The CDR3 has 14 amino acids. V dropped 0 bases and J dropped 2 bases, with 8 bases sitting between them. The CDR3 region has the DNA TGCGCCAGCAGCTTGGAAAGGGGACAAGAGACCCAGTACTTC. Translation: CASSLERGQETQYF.

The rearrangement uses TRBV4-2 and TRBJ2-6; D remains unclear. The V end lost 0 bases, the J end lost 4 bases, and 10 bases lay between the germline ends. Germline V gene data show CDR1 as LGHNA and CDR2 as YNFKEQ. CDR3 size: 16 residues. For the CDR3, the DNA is TGTGCCAGCAGCCAAGATTTATCGCCAGGGGCCAACGTCCTGACTTTC. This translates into CASSQDLSPGANVLTF.

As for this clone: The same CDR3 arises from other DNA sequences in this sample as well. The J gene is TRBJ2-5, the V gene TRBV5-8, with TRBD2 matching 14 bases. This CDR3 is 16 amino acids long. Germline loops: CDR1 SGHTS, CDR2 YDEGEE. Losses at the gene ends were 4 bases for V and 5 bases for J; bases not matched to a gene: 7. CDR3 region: CASSIGTSGGIETQYF. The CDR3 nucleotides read TGTGCCAGCAGCATCGGGACTAGCGGGGGTATCGAGACCCAGTACTTC.

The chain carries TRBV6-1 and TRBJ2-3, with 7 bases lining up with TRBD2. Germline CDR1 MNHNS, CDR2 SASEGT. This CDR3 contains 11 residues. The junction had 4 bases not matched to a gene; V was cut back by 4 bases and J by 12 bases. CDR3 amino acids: CASSVPGLQYF. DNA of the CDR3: TGTGCCAGCAGTGTTCCGGGACTACAGTATTTT.

The CDR3 reads CASSSSQGRRAFF. In DNA form, the CDR3 reads TGTGCCAGCAGCTCCTCACAGGGGCGGAGGGCTTTCTTT. The chain couples TRBV11-2 to TRBJ1-1, with 7 positions matching TRBD1. Germline-derived CDR1 and CDR2 are SGHAT and FQNNGV. After removal of 4 bases from V and 11 bases from J, the junction contained 10 bases not matched to a gene. The CDR3 loop spans 13 amino acids.

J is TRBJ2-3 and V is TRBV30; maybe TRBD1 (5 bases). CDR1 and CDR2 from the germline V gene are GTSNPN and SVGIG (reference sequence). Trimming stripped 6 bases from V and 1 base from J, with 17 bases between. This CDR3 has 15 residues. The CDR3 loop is CACPLRGYRTDTQYF. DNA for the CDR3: TGTGCCTGCCCCCTAAGGGGTTACCGCACAGATACGCAGTATTTT.

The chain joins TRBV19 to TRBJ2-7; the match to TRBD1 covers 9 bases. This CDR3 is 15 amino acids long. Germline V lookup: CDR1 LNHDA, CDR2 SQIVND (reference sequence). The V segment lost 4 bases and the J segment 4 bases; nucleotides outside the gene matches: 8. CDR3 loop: CASSTMGQGNYEQYF. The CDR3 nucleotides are TGTGCCAGTAGTACCATGGGACAGGGAAATTACGAGCAGTACTTC.

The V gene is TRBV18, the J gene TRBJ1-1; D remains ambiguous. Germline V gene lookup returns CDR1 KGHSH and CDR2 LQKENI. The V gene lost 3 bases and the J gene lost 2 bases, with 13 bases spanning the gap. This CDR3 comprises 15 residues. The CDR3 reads CASSPPATVNTEAFF. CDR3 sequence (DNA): TGTGCCAGCTCACCCCCGGCAACAGTCAACACTGAAGCTTTCTTT.

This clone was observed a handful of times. This chain's CDR3 is CASGTGGWQPQHF. In nucleotides, the CDR3 is TGTGCCAGCGGGACGGGAGGTTGGCAGCCCCAGCATTTT. The V call is TRBV25-1, the J call TRBJ1-5; TRBD1 might be the D (5 bases). The CDR3 loop spans 13 amino acids. V was shortened by 8 bases and J by 7 bases, with 15 bases between the two germline ends. Germline-derived CDR1 and CDR2 are MGHDK and SYGVNS.

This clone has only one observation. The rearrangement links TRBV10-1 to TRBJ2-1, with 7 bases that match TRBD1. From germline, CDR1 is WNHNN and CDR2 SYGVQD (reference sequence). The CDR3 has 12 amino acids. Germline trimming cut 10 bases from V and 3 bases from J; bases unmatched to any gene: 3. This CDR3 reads CANGTVYNEQFF. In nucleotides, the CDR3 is TGCGCCAACGGGACAGTCTACAATGAGCAGTTCTTC.

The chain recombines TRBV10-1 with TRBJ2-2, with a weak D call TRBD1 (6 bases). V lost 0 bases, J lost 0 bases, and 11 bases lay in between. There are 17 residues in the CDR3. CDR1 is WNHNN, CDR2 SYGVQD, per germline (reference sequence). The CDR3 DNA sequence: TGCGCCAGCAGTGAGTCGGGCCAGGGGCCGAACACCGGGGAGCTGTTTTTT. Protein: CASSESGQGPNTGELFF.

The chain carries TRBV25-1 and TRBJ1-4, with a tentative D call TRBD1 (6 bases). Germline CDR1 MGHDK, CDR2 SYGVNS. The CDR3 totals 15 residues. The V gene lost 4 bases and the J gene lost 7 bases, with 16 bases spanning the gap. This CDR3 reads CASSGNRALGEKLFF. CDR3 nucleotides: TGTGCCAGCAGTGGGAACAGGGCGCTCGGTGAAAAACTGTTTTTT.

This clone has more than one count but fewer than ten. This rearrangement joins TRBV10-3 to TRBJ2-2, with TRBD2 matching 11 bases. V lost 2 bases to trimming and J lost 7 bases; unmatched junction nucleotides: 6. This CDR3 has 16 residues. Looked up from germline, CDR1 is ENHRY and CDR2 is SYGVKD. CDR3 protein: CAISELAGGLHGELFF. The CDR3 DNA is TGTGCCATCAGTGAGCTAGCGGGGGGCTTACACGGGGAGCTGTTTTTT.

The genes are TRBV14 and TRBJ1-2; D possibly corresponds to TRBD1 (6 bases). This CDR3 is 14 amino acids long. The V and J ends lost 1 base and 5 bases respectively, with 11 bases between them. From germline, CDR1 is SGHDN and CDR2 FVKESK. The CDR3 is CASSQGGGPYGYTF. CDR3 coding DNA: TGTGCCAGCAGCCAAGGAGGGGGGCCGTATGGCTACACCTTC. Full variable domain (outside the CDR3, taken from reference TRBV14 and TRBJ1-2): EAGVTQFPSHSVIEKGQTVTLRCDPISGHDNLYWYRRVMGKEIKFLLHFVKESKQDESGMPNNRFLAERTGGTYSTLKVQPAELEDSGVYFCASSQGGGPYGYTFGSGTRLTVV.

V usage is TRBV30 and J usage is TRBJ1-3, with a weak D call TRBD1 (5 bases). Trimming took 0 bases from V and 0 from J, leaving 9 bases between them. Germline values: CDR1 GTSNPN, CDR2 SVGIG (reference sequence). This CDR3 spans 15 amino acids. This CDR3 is CAWSVGGRSGNTIYF. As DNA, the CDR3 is TGTGCCTGGAGTGTGGGGGGACGCTCTGGAAACACCATATATTTT.

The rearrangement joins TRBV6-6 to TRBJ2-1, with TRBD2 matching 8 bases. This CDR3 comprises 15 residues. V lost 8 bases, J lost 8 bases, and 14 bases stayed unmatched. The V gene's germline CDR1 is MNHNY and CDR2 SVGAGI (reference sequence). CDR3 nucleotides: TGTGCCAGCGCCTCGGGTAGCGGGGATTCAGATGAGCAGTTCTTC. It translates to CASASGSGDSDEQFF.

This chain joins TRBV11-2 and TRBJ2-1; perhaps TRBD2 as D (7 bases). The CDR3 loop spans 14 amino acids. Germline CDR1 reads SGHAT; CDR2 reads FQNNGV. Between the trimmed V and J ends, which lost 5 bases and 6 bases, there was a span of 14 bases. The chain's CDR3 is CASSPPGGRNEQFF. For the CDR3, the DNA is TGTGCCAGCAGCCCCCCCGGGGGGCGCAATGAGCAGTTCTTC. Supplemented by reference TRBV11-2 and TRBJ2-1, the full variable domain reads EAGVAQSPRYKIIEKRQSVAFWCNPISGHATLYWYQQILGQGPKLLIQFQNNGVVDDSQLPKDRFSAERLKGVDSTLKIQPAKLEDSAVYLCASSPPGGRNEQFFGPGTRLTVL.

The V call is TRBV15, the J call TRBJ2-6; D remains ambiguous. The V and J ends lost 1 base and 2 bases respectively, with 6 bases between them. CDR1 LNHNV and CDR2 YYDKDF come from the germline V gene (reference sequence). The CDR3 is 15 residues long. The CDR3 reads CATSRVGPGANVLTF. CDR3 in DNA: TGTGCCACCAGCAGAGTAGGACCTGGGGCCAACGTCCTGACTTTC.

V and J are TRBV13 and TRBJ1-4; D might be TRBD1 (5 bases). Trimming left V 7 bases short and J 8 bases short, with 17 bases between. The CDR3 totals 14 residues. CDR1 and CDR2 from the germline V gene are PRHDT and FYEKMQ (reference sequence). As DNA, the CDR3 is TGTGCCAGCAACCGCCGGGGGGGAGTCGAAAAACTGTTTTTT. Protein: CASNRRGGVEKLFF.

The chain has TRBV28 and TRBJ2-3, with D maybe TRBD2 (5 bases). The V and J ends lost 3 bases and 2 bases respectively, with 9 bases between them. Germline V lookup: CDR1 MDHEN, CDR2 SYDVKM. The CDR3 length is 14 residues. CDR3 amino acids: CASSFPGITDTQYF. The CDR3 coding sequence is TGTGCCAGCAGTTTTCCGGGGATCACAGATACGCAGTATTTT.

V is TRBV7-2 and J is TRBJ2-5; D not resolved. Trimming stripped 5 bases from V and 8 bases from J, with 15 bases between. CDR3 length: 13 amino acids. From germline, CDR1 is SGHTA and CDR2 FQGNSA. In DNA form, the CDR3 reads TGTGCCAGCAGCAGCTGGGCTGCCGAAACCCAGTACTTC. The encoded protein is CASSSWAAETQYF.

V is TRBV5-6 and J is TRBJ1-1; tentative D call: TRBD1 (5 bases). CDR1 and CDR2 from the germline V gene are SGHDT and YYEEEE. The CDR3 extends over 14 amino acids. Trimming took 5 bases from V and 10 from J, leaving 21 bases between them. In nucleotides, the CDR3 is TGTGCCAGCAGACGGTACCGGGGCCCCACCGGAGCTTTCTTT. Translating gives CASRRYRGPTGAFF.

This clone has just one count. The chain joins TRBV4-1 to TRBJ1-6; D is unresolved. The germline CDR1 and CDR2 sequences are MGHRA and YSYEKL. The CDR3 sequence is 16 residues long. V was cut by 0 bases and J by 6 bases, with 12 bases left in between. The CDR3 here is CASSQDTWEPNSPLHF. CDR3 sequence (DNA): TGCGCCAGCAGCCAAGATACCTGGGAGCCTAATTCACCCCTCCACTTT.